The clone carrying this T cell receptor beta chain was seen ten or more times. Its antigen is still unknown. This record belongs to a study of read filtering for tumor transcriptome and immune sequencing. Germline trimming cut 5 bases from V and 2 bases from J; bases unmatched to any gene: 7. This CDR3 contains 15 residues. In germline, CDR1 is KGHDR, CDR2 SFDVKD. The library was built from about 370 ng RNA with molecular barcoded adaptors for alpha/delta and beta/gamma chains. TCRdb reprocessed the reads with MiXCR, giving one entry per CDR3 protein. The table records roughly 130,000 distinct CDR3 sequences, 13% of them present only once. Study-level points and caveats: Sorted CD138-negative bone marrow cells were not purified T cells.

Sequencing was performed on a population of CD138-negative cells sorted from bone marrow. The V call is TRBV24-1, the J call TRBJ2-5, with TRBD2 identical over 7 bases. The TCR sequence derives from a donor aged 40 or over with multiple myeloma. CDR3 bases: TGTGCCACCAGTGGGGGAGGGTTGGTGCAAGAGACCCAGTACTTC. Amino acids: CATSGGGLVQETQYF.